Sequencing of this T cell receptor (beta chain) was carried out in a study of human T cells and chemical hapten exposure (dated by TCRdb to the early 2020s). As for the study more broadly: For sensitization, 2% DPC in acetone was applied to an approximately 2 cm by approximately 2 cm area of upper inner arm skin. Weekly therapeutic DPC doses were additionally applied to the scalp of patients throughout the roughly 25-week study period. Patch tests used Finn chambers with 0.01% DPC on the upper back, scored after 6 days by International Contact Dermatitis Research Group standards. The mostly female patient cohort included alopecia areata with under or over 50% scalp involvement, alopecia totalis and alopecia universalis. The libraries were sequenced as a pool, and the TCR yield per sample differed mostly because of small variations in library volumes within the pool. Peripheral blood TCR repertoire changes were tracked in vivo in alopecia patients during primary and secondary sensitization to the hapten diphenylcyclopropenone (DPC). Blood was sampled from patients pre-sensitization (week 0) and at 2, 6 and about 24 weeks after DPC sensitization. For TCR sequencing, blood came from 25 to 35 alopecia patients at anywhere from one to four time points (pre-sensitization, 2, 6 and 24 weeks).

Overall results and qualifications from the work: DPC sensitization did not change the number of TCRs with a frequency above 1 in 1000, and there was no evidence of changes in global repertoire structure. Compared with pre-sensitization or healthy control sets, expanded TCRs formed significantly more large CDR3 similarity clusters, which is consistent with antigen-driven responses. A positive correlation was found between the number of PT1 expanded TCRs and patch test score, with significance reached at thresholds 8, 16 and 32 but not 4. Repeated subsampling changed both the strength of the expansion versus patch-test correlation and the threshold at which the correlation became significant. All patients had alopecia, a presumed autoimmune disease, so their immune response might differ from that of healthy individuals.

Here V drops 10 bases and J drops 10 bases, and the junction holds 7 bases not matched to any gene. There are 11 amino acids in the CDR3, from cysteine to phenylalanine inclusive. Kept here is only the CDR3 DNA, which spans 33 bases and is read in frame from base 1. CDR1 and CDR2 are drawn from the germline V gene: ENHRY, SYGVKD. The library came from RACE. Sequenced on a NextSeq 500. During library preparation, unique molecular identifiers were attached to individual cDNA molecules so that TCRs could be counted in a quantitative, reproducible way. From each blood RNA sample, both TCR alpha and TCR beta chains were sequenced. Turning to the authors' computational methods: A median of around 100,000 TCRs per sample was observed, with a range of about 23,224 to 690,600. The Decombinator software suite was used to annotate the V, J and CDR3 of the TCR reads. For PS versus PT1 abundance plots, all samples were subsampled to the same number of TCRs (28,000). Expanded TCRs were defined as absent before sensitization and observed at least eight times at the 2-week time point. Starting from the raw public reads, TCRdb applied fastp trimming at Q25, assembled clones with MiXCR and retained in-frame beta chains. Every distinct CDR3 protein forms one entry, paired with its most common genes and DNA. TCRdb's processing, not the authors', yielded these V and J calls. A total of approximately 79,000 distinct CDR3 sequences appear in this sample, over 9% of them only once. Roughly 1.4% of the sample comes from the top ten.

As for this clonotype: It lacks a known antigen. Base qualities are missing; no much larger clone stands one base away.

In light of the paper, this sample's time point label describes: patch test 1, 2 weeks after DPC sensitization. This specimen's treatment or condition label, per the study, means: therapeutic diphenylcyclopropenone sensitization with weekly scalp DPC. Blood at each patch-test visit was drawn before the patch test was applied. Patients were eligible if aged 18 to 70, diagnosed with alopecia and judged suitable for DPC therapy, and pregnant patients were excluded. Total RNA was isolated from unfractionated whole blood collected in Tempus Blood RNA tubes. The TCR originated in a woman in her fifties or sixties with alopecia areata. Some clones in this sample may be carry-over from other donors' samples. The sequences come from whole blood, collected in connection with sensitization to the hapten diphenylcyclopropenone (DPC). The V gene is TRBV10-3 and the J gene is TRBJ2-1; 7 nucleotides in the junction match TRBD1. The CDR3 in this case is CATRQGLEQFF. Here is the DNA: TGTGCCACGCGACAGGGATTGGAGCAGTTCTTC.